Each of the 24 T cell receptor beta chains below was sequenced from the same sample in a study of T cell responses to AZD1222 COVID-19 vaccine. Sequencing used immunoSEQ multiplex PCR; TCRdb keeps in-frame clones, though not all of them. The sample has roughly 160,000 clones; 94% are singletons. This material consisted of peripheral blood, taken on day 0 of AZD1222 vaccination. The receptor source for this set is an adult in good health.

As concerns this clone: The same CDR3 also results from other DNA sequences found in this sample. The CDR3 here is CASSQGRQPQHF. The CDR3 bases are TGTGCCAGCAGCCAAGGGCGTCAGCCCCAGCATTTT. The J gene is TRBJ1-5, the V gene TRBV3-1 (or the pseudogene TRBV3-2); D is undetermined. The CDR3 totals 12 residues. Trimming left V 1 base short and J 6 bases short, with 4 bases between. Germline V CDR1 and CDR2: LGHDT, YNNKEL (reference sequence).

The rearrangement links TRBV27 to TRBJ2-7; 8 bases match TRBD2. The CDR3 extends over 15 amino acids. Germline V gene lookup returns CDR1 MNHEY and CDR2 SMNVEV (reference sequence). Germline trimming cut 4 bases from V and 2 bases from J; bases unmatched to any gene: 7. This CDR3 reads CASSSQLAATYEQYF. The CDR3 region has the DNA TGTGCCAGCAGTTCTCAACTAGCGGCAACCTACGAGCAGTACTTC.

This chain joins TRBV18 and TRBJ2-3; 9 bases agree with TRBD1. In germline, CDR1 is KGHSH, CDR2 LQKENI. The J segment lost 4 bases and the V segment lost 7 bases, leaving 6 bases of the junction unmatched. CDR3 length: 14 residues. CDR3 region: CASFTGGPPDTQYF. The CDR3 DNA is TGTGCCAGCTTTACAGGGGGCCCTCCAGATACGCAGTATTTT.

The rearrangement uses TRBV4-2 and TRBJ2-7, with 12 nucleotides matching TRBD2. Germline-derived CDR1 and CDR2 are LGHNA and YNFKEQ. There are 17 residues in the CDR3. The J segment lost 3 bases and the V segment lost 0 bases, leaving 6 bases of the junction unmatched. CDR3 in DNA: TGTGCCAGCAGCCAAGAATGGCGACTAGCGGGAGTCTACGAGCAGTACTTC. Protein: CASSQEWRLAGVYEQYF.

The rearrangement joins TRBV19 to TRBJ1-6; D is ambiguous. The CDR3 length is 13 residues. Trimming left V 8 bases short and J 7 bases short, with 12 bases between. The germline V gene encodes CDR1 LNHDA and CDR2 SQIVND (reference sequence). The CDR3 here is CASSSAMNSPLHF. In DNA, the CDR3 is TGTGCCAGTTCCAGTGCCATGAATTCACCCCTCCACTTT.

CDR3 sequence (DNA): TGTGCCAGCAGCTTCGTTGGGGAGCAGTTCTTC. It translates to CASSFVGEQFF. The chain carries TRBV9 and TRBJ2-1; no clear D gene. This CDR3 is built from 11 residues. CDR1 is SGDLS, CDR2 YYNGEE, per germline. V gave up 4 bases and J gave up 10 bases, with 9 bases separating them.

V and J are TRBV5-1 and TRBJ1-1; unclear D gene. CDR1 is SGHRS, CDR2 YFSETQ, per germline. The length of the CDR3 is 16 residues. V shed 0 bases and J shed 8 bases, with 20 bases lying between them. Written as DNA, the CDR3 is TGCGCCAGCAGCTTGGCCGGGAGGACCGGGCTTGGGGAAGCTTTCTTT. Its protein product is CASSLAGRTGLGEAFF.

This sequence joins TRBV9 and TRBJ1-1; no clear D. Germline CDR1 is SGDLS and CDR2 is YYNGEE. The CDR3 extends over 15 amino acids. The germline V and J ends were trimmed by 3 bases and 1 base, with 13 bases remaining between them. The chain's CDR3 is CASSASGGPNTEAFF. CDR3 nucleotide sequence: TGTGCCAGCAGCGCCTCTGGAGGGCCGAACACTGAAGCTTTCTTT.

The sample holds one count of this clone. The V call is TRBV5-1, the J call TRBJ1-2, with 8 bases matching TRBD1. Germline lookup yields CDR1 SGHRS and CDR2 YFSETQ. This CDR3 is built from 16 residues. V was clipped by 0 bases and J by 6 bases; unmatched bases: 10. The CDR3 DNA reads as TGCGCCAGCAGCTTGGGATGGACAGGGAAGGCCCATGGCTACACCTTC. Translation: CASSLGWTGKAHGYTF.

The V gene is TRBV27, the J gene TRBJ1-2; no reliable D call. The V gene's germline CDR1 is MNHEY and CDR2 SMNVEV (reference sequence). Deletions cut 2 bases from V and 8 bases from J, with 12 bases between. The CDR3 spans 13 residues. The CDR3 sequence is CASSLSRSRGYTF. In DNA form, the CDR3 reads TGTGCCAGCAGTTTAAGCAGATCTCGAGGCTACACCTTC.

V usage is TRBV7-9 and J usage is TRBJ1-1; D not certain. Germline CDR1 is SEHNR and CDR2 is FQNEAQ (reference sequence). CDR3 size: 12 residues. Trimming shortened V by 7 bases and J by 4 bases, and 10 bases separated the two germline ends. In DNA form, the CDR3 reads TGTGCCAGCAAGAAGGGCGTCACTGAAGCTTTCTTT. As protein: CASKKGVTEAFF. Complete variable domain (other parts from reference TRBV7-9 and TRBJ1-1): DTGVSQNPRHKITKRGQNVTFRCDPISEHNRLYWYRQTLGQGPEFLTYFQNEAQLEKSRLLSDRFSAERPKGSFSTLEIQRTEQGDSAMYLCASKKGVTEAFFGQGTRLTVV.

This chain joins TRBV10-3 and TRBJ2-7; D perhaps matches TRBD2 (5 bases). The CDR3 contains 15 residues. With 1 base removed from V and 5 bases from J, the gap between germline ends came to 15 bases. The germline CDR1 and CDR2 sequences are ENHRY and SYGVKD. The CDR3 sequence is CAISEWPSSAHEQYF. For the CDR3, the DNA is TGTGCCATCAGTGAGTGGCCTAGCTCTGCCCACGAGCAGTACTTC.

V usage is TRBV29-1 and J usage is TRBJ1-2, with D tentatively TRBD1 (6 bases). The CDR3 runs to 13 residues. Germline loops: CDR1 SQVTM, CDR2 ANQGSEA. The V end lost 0 bases, the J end lost 7 bases, and 12 bases lay between the germline ends. CDR3 sequence (DNA): TGCAGCGTTGAAGAAACAGGGCAAGCTGGCTACACCTTC. Residues: CSVEETGQAGYTF. Together with reference TRBV29-1 and TRBJ1-2, the CDR3 gives the full variable domain: SAVISQKPSRDICQRGTSLTIQCQVDSQVTMMFWYRQQPGQSLTLIATANQGSEATYESGFVIDKFPISRPNLTFSTLTVSNMSPEDSSIYLCSVEETGQAGYTFGSGTRLTVV.

In its sample, this clone was seen once. The chain uses TRBV28 and TRBJ1-2; TRBD1 agrees at 7 bases. Germline V gene sequence: CDR1 MDHEN, CDR2 SYDVKM. This CDR3 comprises 14 residues. V shed 5 bases and J 3 bases; nucleotides not matched to a gene: 6. The CDR3 sequence is CASSQQGGHYGYTF. As DNA, the CDR3 is TGTGCCAGCAGTCAACAAGGGGGCCACTATGGCTACACCTTC.

The table lists this clone with a count of one. V usage is TRBV27 and J usage is TRBJ1-2, with D tentatively TRBD1 (6 bases). The CDR3 consists of 15 residues. Germline-derived CDR1 and CDR2 are MNHEY and SMNVEV (reference sequence). Trimming shortened V by 5 bases and J by 1 base, and 14 bases separated the two germline ends. The CDR3 loop is CASSLQGLYNYGYTF. For the CDR3, the DNA is TGTGCCAGCAGTCTACAGGGACTCTATAACTATGGCTACACCTTC.

J is TRBJ1-2 and V is TRBV7-2; D unclear. This CDR3 spans 13 amino acids. Germline values: CDR1 SGHTA, CDR2 FQGNSA. Deletions cut 5 bases from V and 4 bases from J, with 11 bases between. In DNA form, the CDR3 reads TGTGCCAGCAGCATCGGGCGGCCCTATGGCTACACCTTC. As protein: CASSIGRPYGYTF.

The rearrangement uses TRBV2 and TRBJ1-4, with D possibly matching TRBD1 (5 bases). The V gene's germline CDR1 is SNHLY and CDR2 FYNNEI. Trimming took off 7 bases at V and 7 bases at J, with 19 bases between the two ends. The length of the CDR3 is 15 residues. The CDR3 DNA follows: TGTGCCAGCAACTCGGAGGTGAAGGGGCCTGAAAAACTGTTTTTT. Amino acid sequence: CASNSEVKGPEKLFF. The full variable domain, in which reference TRBV2 and TRBJ1-4 provide the parts outside the CDR3, is EPEVTQTPSHQVTQMGQEVILRCVPISNHLYFYWYRQILGQKVEFLVSFYNNEISEKSEIFDDQFSVERPDGSNFTLKIRSTKLEDSAMYFCASNSEVKGPEKLFFGSGTQLSVL.

The rearrangement uses TRBV5-1 and TRBJ1-1; 7 bases agree with TRBD1. V was clipped by 4 bases and J by 5 bases; unmatched bases: 11. Germline loops: CDR1 SGHRS, CDR2 YFSETQ. This CDR3 has 15 residues. CDR3 bases: TGCGCCAGCAGCCCCTACGAGGGGGCAGGTACTGAAGCTTTCTTT. Translation: CASSPYEGAGTEAFF.

J is TRBJ2-1 and V is TRBV2; 15 bases align to TRBD2. The V gene's germline CDR1 is SNHLY and CDR2 FYNNEI. V shed 6 bases and J 15 bases; nucleotides not matched to a gene: 15. This CDR3 comprises 16 residues. The CDR3 sequence: CASSAGPGLAGGLPFF. As DNA, the CDR3 is TGTGCCAGCAGCGCTGGTCCGGGACTAGCGGGAGGTTTGCCGTTCTTC.

The V and J genes are TRBV10-3 and TRBJ2-1, with a weak D call TRBD1 (5 bases). This CDR3 region has 13 residues. Germline V CDR1 and CDR2: ENHRY, SYGVKD. Trimming stripped 6 bases from V and 7 bases from J, with 13 bases between. The chain's CDR3 is CAISRIRENEQFF. CDR3 bases: TGTGCCATCAGCCGGATCAGGGAAAATGAGCAGTTCTTC.

The chain has TRBV4-2 and TRBJ2-7, with 10 bases matching TRBD2. The V gene end was trimmed by 3 bases and the J gene end by 1 base; junction bases not matched to a gene: 3. Germline CDR1 is LGHNA and CDR2 is YNFKEQ. The CDR3 length is 15 residues. CDR3 sequence: CASSQGTSVSYEQYF. CDR3 nucleotide sequence: TGTGCCAGCAGCCAGGGGACTAGCGTATCCTACGAGCAGTACTTC.

V usage is TRBV7-3 and J usage is TRBJ2-7; no clear D. Trimming left V 3 bases short and J 3 bases short, with 9 bases between. CDR3 length: 13 residues. CDR1 SGHTA and CDR2 FQGTGA come from the germline V gene. The CDR3 bases are TGTGCCAGCAGCTTGGGCTCTAACTACGAGCAGTACTTC. This encodes CASSLGSNYEQYF.

For the CDR3, the DNA is TGTGCCAGCAGCCAAGAGGGACAGGGTGATGAAAAACTGTTTTTT. Protein sequence: CASSQEGQGDEKLFF. The chain uses TRBV4-2 and TRBJ1-4, with 9 nucleotides matching TRBD1. The V gene end was trimmed by 0 bases and the J gene end by 6 bases; junction bases not matched to a gene: 2. Germline CDR1 reads LGHNA; CDR2 reads YNFKEQ. The CDR3 loop spans 15 amino acids.

The chain joins TRBV27 to TRBJ1-5; TRBD1 is a possible D gene (5 bases). Trimming removed 6 bases at V and 3 bases at J, with 15 bases between. CDR1 and CDR2 (germline): MNHEY, SMNVEV (reference sequence). The CDR3 contains 15 residues. The CDR3 loop is CASRGTLLPNQPQHF. CDR3 in DNA: TGTGCCAGCAGGGGGACCCTTTTACCCAATCAGCCCCAGCATTTT.